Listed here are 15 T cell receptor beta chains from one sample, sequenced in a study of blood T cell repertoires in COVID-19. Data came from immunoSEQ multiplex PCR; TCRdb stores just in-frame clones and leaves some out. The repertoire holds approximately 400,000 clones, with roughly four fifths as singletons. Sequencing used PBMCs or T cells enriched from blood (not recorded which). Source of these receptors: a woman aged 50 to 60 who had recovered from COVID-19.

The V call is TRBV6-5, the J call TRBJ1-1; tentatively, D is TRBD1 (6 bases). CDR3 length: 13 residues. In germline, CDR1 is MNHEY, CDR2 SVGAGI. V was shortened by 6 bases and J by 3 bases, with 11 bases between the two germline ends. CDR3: CASRDDRYTEAFF. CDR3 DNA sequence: TGTGCCAGCAGGGACGACAGGTACACTGAAGCTTTCTTT.

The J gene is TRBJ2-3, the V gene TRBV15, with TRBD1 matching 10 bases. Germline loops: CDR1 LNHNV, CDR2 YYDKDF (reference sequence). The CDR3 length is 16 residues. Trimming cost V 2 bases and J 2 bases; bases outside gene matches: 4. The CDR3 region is CATSRLGTGDTDTQYF. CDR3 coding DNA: TGTGCCACCAGCAGACTAGGGACAGGGGACACAGATACGCAGTATTTT.

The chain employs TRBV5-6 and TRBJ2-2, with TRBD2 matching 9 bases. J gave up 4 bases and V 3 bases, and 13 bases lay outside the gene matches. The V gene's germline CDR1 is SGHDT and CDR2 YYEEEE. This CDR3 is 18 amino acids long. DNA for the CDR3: TGTGCCAGCAGCTCCCTGACTAGCGGAGGCCCCTCCACCGGGGAGCTGTTTTTT. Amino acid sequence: CASSSLTSGGPSTGELFF.

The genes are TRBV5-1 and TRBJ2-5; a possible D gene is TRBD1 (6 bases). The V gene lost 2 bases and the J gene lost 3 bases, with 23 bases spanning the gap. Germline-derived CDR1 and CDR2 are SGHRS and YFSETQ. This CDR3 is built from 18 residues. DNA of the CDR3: TGCGCCAGCAGCTTCATTGGGCCAGGGGTTGGAGCTAAAGAGACCCAGTACTTC. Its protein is CASSFIGPGVGAKETQYF.

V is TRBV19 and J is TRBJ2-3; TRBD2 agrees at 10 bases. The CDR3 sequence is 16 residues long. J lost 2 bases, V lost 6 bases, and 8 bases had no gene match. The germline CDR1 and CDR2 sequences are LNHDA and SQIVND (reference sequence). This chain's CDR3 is CASSRLAGLNTDTQYF. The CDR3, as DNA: TGTGCCAGTAGCCGACTAGCGGGCCTAAACACAGATACGCAGTATTTT. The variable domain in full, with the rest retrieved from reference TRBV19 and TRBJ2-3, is DGGITQSPKYLFRKEGQNVTLSCEQNLNHDAMYWYRQDPGQGLRLIYYSQIVNDFQKGDIAEGYSVSREKKESFPLTVTSAQKNPTAFYLCASSRLAGLNTDTQYFGPGTRLTVL.

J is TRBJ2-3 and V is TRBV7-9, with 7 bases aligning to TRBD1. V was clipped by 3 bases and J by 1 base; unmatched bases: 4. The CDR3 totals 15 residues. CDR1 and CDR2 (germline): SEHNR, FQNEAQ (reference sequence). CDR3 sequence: CASSLVGGRTDTQYF. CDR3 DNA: TGTGCCAGCAGCTTGGTAGGGGGCCGCACAGATACGCAGTATTTT.

The CDR3 coding sequence is TGCGCCAGCAGCCAAGATTCAGGGATATCGGGCTCCAAGCAGTACTTC. This sequence encodes CASSQDSGISGSKQYF. The genes are TRBV4-3 and TRBJ2-7; weak D call: TRBD1 (5 bases). V lost 0 bases and J lost 8, with 20 bases in between. Germline loops: CDR1 LGHNA, CDR2 YSLEER. The length of the CDR3 is 16 residues.

This chain's CDR3 is CASSSAPGGKFSYEQYF. DNA of the CDR3: TGTGCCAGCAGTTCCGCCCCGGGGGGCAAATTCTCCTACGAGCAGTACTTC. V usage is TRBV28 and J usage is TRBJ2-7; D might be TRBD2 (7 bases). This CDR3 is 17 amino acids long. V was shortened by 4 bases and J by 0 bases, with 19 bases between the two germline ends. Germline V gene sequence: CDR1 MDHEN, CDR2 SYDVKM.

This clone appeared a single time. CDR3 protein: CAIAGQGGTEAFF. The CDR3 DNA sequence: TGTGCCATCGCAGGACAGGGGGGCACTGAAGCTTTCTTT. The V call is TRBV10-3, the J call TRBJ1-1, with 10 bases fitting TRBD1. V shed 8 bases, J shed 4 bases, and the junction held 4 bases outside the gene matches. This CDR3 is 13 amino acids long. Germline CDR1 is ENHRY and CDR2 is SYGVKD.

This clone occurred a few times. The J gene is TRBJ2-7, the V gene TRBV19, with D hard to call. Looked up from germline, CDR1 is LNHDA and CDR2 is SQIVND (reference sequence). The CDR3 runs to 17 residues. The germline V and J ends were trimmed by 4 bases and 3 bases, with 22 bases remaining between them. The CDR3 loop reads CASSTGPSRPLFYEQYF. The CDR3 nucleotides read TGTGCCAGTAGTACCGGTCCTTCCCGTCCGCTGTTCTACGAGCAGTACTTC.

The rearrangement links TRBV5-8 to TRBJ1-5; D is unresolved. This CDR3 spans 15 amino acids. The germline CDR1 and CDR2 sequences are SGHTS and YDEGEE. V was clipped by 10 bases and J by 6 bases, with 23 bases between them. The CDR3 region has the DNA TGTGCCTCCCCCCTCTTCGAGGCTGGCGGTCAGCCCCAGCATTTT. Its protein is CASPLFEAGGQPQHF.

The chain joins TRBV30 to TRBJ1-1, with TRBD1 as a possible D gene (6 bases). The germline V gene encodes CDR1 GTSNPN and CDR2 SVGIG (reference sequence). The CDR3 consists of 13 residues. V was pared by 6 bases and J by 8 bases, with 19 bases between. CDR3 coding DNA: TGTGCCTGCCCCACGCGGGGGGCAAGGGAAGCTTTCTTT. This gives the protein CACPTRGAREAFF.

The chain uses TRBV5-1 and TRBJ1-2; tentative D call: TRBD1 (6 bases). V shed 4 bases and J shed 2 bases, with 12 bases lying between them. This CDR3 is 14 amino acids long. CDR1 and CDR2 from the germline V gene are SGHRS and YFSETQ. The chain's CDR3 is CASSPRTVNYGYTF. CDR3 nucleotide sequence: TGCGCCAGCAGCCCTAGGACAGTAAACTATGGCTACACCTTC.

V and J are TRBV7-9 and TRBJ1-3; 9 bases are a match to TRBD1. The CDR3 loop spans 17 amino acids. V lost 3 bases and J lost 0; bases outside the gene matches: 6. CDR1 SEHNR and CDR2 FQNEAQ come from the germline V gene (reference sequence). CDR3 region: CASSLYRGLSSGNTIYF. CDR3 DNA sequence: TGTGCCAGCAGCTTGTACAGGGGGCTGAGCTCTGGAAACACCATATATTTT. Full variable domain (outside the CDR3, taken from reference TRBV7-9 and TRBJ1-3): DTGVSQNPRHKITKRGQNVTFRCDPISEHNRLYWYRQTLGQGPEFLTYFQNEAQLEKSRLLSDRFSAERPKGSFSTLEIQRTEQGDSAMYLCASSLYRGLSSGNTIYFGEGSWLTVV.

CDR3 in amino acids: CASSSTGGSPLHF. The DNA of the CDR3 is TGCGCCAGCAGCTCCACAGGGGGATCACCCCTCCACTTT. This chain uses TRBV5-1 with TRBJ1-6; 8 bases map to TRBD1. CDR1 is SGHRS, CDR2 YFSETQ, per germline. This CDR3 has 13 residues. V shed 3 bases and J 10 bases; nucleotides not matched to a gene: 3.